The T cell receptor beta chain described here comes from a study of cytotoxic CD8 clonotypes in ibrutinib-treated CLL. For the study at large: Response sampling occurred after a median around 11 months of treatment (range 6 to 36). Mean values per sample were 250,000 to 300,000 productive templates and tens of thousands of productive rearrangements.

Study results and caveats: Elevated clonality accompanied ibrutinib response, with a return toward baseline values at progression.

Comments on this clone: As yet, its antigen is unknown.

The planned depth of sequencing spanned 1 in 200,000 to 1 in 1 million T cells. Here immunoSEQ multiplex PCR was the method, and the copy in TCRdb shows in-frame clones only, minus some. The sample holds under 200,000 clones, approximately 80% seen once. Germline V gene data show CDR1 as SGDLS and CDR2 as YYNGEE. The junction had 12 bases not matched to a gene; V was cut back by 4 bases and J by 5 bases. The CDR3 has 16 amino acids. The TCR originated in a human donor with chronic lymphocytic leukemia. This specimen consisted of PBMCs, obtained after 24 months of ibrutinib treatment. This chain links TRBV9 with TRBJ2-3; 8 nucleotides line up with TRBD2. CDR3: CASSSHVGGAGDTQYF. The CDR3 nucleotides read TGTGCCAGCAGCTCCCACGTCGGGGGGGCCGGAGATACGCAGTATTTT.